Shown below are 25 T cell receptor beta chains from a single sample sequenced in a study of OX40 agonist ivuxolimab in advanced cancers. Some clones are missing from TCRdb's copy, which holds only in-frame ones; the method was immunoSEQ multiplex PCR. The sample shows tens of thousands of clones, about 82% of them seen only once. Sequenced material: CD4+ or CD8+ T cells sorted from blood, taken in a trial of the OX40 agonist ivuxolimab. The receptor source for this set is an adult with an advanced solid tumor such as melanoma, head and neck, liver or kidney cancer.

V usage is TRBV2 and J usage is TRBJ1-1; 10 bases match TRBD1. The germline V gene has CDR1 SNHLY and CDR2 FYNNEI. The CDR3 has 13 amino acids. The J segment lost 4 bases and the V segment lost 4 bases, leaving 0 bases of the junction unmatched. CDR3 sequence (DNA): TGTGCCAGCAGTGGACAGGGGGCCACTGAAGCTTTCTTT. Its protein is CASSGQGATEAFF.

This chain connects TRBV7-9 to TRBJ1-5; 8 nucleotides align to TRBD1. V lost 3 bases, J lost 3 bases, and 7 bases stayed unmatched. Looked up from germline, CDR1 is SEHNR and CDR2 is FQNEAQ (reference sequence). This CDR3 has 16 amino acids. This CDR3 is CASSLGTGIHNQPQHF. CDR3 nucleotide sequence: TGTGCCAGCAGCTTGGGGACAGGAATCCACAATCAGCCCCAGCATTTT.

CDR3 protein: CASSLTSGDALYNEQFF. CDR3 in DNA: TGTGCCAGTAGTTTGACTAGCGGGGACGCCTTATACAATGAGCAGTTCTTC. The V gene is TRBV19, the J gene TRBJ2-1, with 11 bases matching TRBD2. J lost 4 bases, V lost 5 bases, and 10 bases had no gene match. The CDR3 is made up of 17 amino acids. Germline V gene sequence: CDR1 LNHDA, CDR2 SQIVND (reference sequence).

This clone was observed once. The CDR3 spells CATNDRGNQPQHF. CDR3 DNA sequence: TGTGCCACCAACGACAGGGGCAATCAGCCCCAGCATTTT. The chain couples TRBV6-1 to TRBJ1-5; 7 bases map to TRBD1. Trimming cost V 10 bases and J 2 bases; bases outside gene matches: 5. CDR1 is MNHNS, CDR2 SASEGT, per germline. The CDR3 extends over 13 amino acids.

This chain links TRBV9 with TRBJ1-1, with TRBD1 identical over 7 bases. Germline V lookup: CDR1 SGDLS, CDR2 YYNGEE. The CDR3 consists of 15 residues. Trimming cost V 3 bases and J 5 bases; bases outside gene matches: 10. This CDR3 is CASSETKGARTEAFF. The CDR3, as DNA: TGTGCCAGCAGCGAGACTAAGGGGGCGCGAACTGAAGCTTTCTTT. The whole variable domain, remainder taken from reference TRBV9 and TRBJ1-1, is DSGVTQTPKHLITATGQRVTLRCSPRSGDLSVYWYQQSLDQGLQFLIQYYNGEERAKGNILERFSAQQFPDLHSELNLSSLELGDSALYFCASSETKGARTEAFFGQGTRLTVV.

On this clone: The identical CDR3 is also encoded by other nucleotide sequences in the sample. In DNA form, the CDR3 reads TGCGCCAGCAGCCAAGATAGAGAGACCCAGTACTTC. This translates into CASSQDRETQYF. The gene calls are TRBV4-1 and TRBJ2-5; no reliable D call. CDR3 size: 12 residues. Germline V CDR1 and CDR2: MGHRA, YSYEKL. Trimming took 0 bases from V and 4 from J, leaving 3 bases between them.

V usage is TRBV5-1 and J usage is TRBJ2-1; 16 bases line up with TRBD2. Germline loops: CDR1 SGHRS, CDR2 YFSETQ. The CDR3 sequence is 16 residues long. Losses at the gene ends were 3 bases for V and 7 bases for J; bases not matched to a gene: 4. The CDR3 spells CASSSGLAGGLNEQFF. The CDR3 DNA reads TGCGCCAGCAGCTCGGGACTAGCGGGAGGGTTAAATGAGCAGTTCTTC. The full variable domain, its missing parts supplied by reference TRBV5-1 and TRBJ2-1, is KAGVTQTPRYLIKTRGQQVTLSCSPISGHRSVSWYQQTPGQGLQFLFEYFSETQRNKGNFPGRFSGRQFSNSRSEMNVSTLELGDSALYLCASSSGLAGGLNEQFFGPGTRLTVL.

This clone was seen a single time. J is TRBJ2-6 and V is TRBV2; the D is unclear. Trimming took off 7 bases at V and 4 bases at J, with 8 bases between the two ends. The CDR3 is 13 residues long. From germline, CDR1 is SNHLY and CDR2 FYNNEI. CDR3 DNA sequence: TGTGCCAGCATCAACCCAGGGGCCAACGTCCTGACTTTC. This encodes CASINPGANVLTF.

This clone counts as medium-sized (0.01 to 0.1%). V and J are TRBV4-3 and TRBJ2-7; 9 nucleotides agree with TRBD2. The V gene end was trimmed by 0 bases and the J gene end by 2 bases; junction bases not matched to a gene: 5. The germline gives CDR1 LGHNA, CDR2 YSLEER. The CDR3 length is 16 residues. The CDR3, as DNA: TGCGCCAGCAGCCAAGATATCGAGCGGGGGGCCTACGAGCAGTACTTC. Amino acids: CASSQDIERGAYEQYF.

The chain has TRBV10-1 and TRBJ2-7, with TRBD1 identical over 8 bases. The CDR3 runs 15 residues. Trimming took 1 base from V and 5 from J; bases not matched to a gene: 7. CDR1 and CDR2 from the germline V gene are WNHNN and SYGVQD (reference sequence). CDR3 nucleotides: TGCGCCAGCAGTGAGTTCGACAGGGGTAAGGACGAGCAGTACTTC. Translating gives CASSEFDRGKDEQYF.

The rearrangement joins TRBV6-1 to TRBJ1-5; D gene uncertain. Trimming pared 1 base from V and 0 bases from J, leaving 7 bases between. The germline V gene has CDR1 MNHNS and CDR2 SASEGT. CDR3 length: 15 residues. The CDR3 DNA is TGTGCCAGCAGTGAAGGGGTTTTTAGCAATCAGCCCCAGCATTTT. Protein sequence: CASSEGVFSNQPQHF.

The chain couples TRBV29-1 to TRBJ1-1, with D unresolved. With 0 bases removed from V and 0 bases from J, the gap between germline ends came to 11 bases. Germline V gives CDR1 SQVTM, CDR2 ANQGSEA. The CDR3 covers 15 residues. The CDR3 coding sequence is TGCAGCGTTGAAGAAAGCGGCTGGCTGAACACTGAAGCTTTCTTT. It specifies CSVEESGWLNTEAFF.

The chain combines TRBV2 with TRBJ2-7; D possibly corresponds to TRBD2 (6 bases). The ends were cut back, 8 bases at V and 6 bases at J, with 20 bases in the middle. This CDR3 contains 14 residues. CDR1 is SNHLY and CDR2 is FYNNEI in the germline V gene. The CDR3 DNA is TGTGCCAGCGGAGTGGATACTCGGCGGGGCGAGCAGTACTTC. Its protein is CASGVDTRRGEQYF.

The chain links TRBV30 to TRBJ1-2; D might be TRBD1 (5 bases). The germline gives CDR1 GTSNPN, CDR2 SVGIG (reference sequence). Trimming removed 3 bases from V and 1 base from J, with 18 bases in between. This CDR3 region has 16 residues. CDR3 in DNA: TGTGCCTGGAGCATCCAGGGCAGAACTAGTAACTATGGCTACACCTTC. As protein: CAWSIQGRTSNYGYTF. The whole variable domain, remainder taken from reference TRBV30 and TRBJ1-2, is SQTIHQWPATLVQPVGSPLSLECTVEGTSNPNLYWYRQAAGRGLQLLFYSVGIGQISSEVPQNLSASRPQDRQFILSSKKLLLSDSGFYLCAWSIQGRTSNYGYTFGSGTRLTVV.

This clone is labeled medium-sized. J is TRBJ2-7 and V is TRBV5-4; D ambiguous. The CDR3 contains 16 residues. Looked up from germline, CDR1 is SGHNT and CDR2 is YYREEE (reference sequence). Trimming left V 4 bases short and J 2 bases short, with 19 bases between. The DNA of the CDR3 is TGTGCCAGCAGCCTTACCTTGACGCAGATCCCCTACGAGCAGTACTTC. Translated, it gives CASSLTLTQIPYEQYF.

This clone has a count of ten or more. The V call is TRBV7-9, the J call TRBJ1-2, with 7 bases lining up with TRBD1. In germline, CDR1 is SEHNR, CDR2 FQNEAQ (reference sequence). This CDR3 contains 15 residues. V shed 4 bases and J 2 bases; nucleotides not matched to a gene: 7. CDR3 DNA: TGTGCCAGCAGCTCGGGGACAGTCATCAACTATGGCTACACCTTC. It encodes CASSSGTVINYGYTF.

The gene calls are TRBV27 and TRBJ2-2, with a possible D match to TRBD1 (6 bases). V lost 2 bases to trimming and J lost 8 bases, with 9 bases between them. The CDR3 has 13 residues. Germline CDR1 and CDR2: MNHEY and SMNVEV (reference sequence). As DNA, the CDR3 is TGTGCCAGCAGTTTACAGGGGAAAGGGGAGCTGTTTTTT. Its translation is CASSLQGKGELFF.

This chain joins TRBV10-3 and TRBJ1-2; D remains ambiguous. The CDR3 spans 11 residues. Trimming left V 6 bases short and J 6 bases short, with 8 bases between. The germline V gene has CDR1 ENHRY and CDR2 SYGVKD. The CDR3 loop is CAIRTSHGYTF. In DNA, the CDR3 is TGTGCCATCAGAACCTCACATGGCTACACCTTC.

The rearrangement uses TRBV10-2 and TRBJ1-5, with unresolved D. The germline CDR1 and CDR2 sequences are WSHSY and SAAADI. The CDR3 runs to 12 residues. Between the trimmed V and J ends, which lost 2 bases and 8 bases, there was a span of 7 bases. CDR3 region: CASSEGSEPQHF. CDR3 sequence (DNA): TGCGCCAGCAGTGAGGGTTCGGAGCCCCAGCATTTT.

The J gene is TRBJ2-2, the V gene TRBV6-4, with no clear D. Germline assignment: CDR1 MRHNA and CDR2 SNTAGT. V was trimmed by 0 bases and J by 0 bases, leaving 8 bases between them. This CDR3 has 16 residues. Written as DNA, the CDR3 is TGTGCCAGCAGTGACTCAAGCGTCGCGAACACCGGGGAGCTGTTTTTT. Amino acids: CASSDSSVANTGELFF.

V gene TRBV6-1 combines with J gene TRBJ2-7, with 9 positions matching TRBD2. The CDR3 is 15 amino acids. Germline V lookup: CDR1 MNHNS, CDR2 SASEGT. The V gene end was trimmed by 9 bases and the J gene end by 2 bases; junction bases not matched to a gene: 11. CDR3 amino acids: CASPSGAGGAYEQYF. Here the CDR3 DNA reads TGTGCCAGTCCCAGCGGGGCGGGAGGGGCCTACGAGCAGTACTTC.

The chain has TRBV7-9 and TRBJ1-2; TRBD1 matches 11 bases. Germline trimming cut 5 bases from V and 0 bases from J; bases unmatched to any gene: 11. Germline values: CDR1 SEHNR, CDR2 FQNEAQ (reference sequence). CDR3 length: 18 amino acids. CDR3 sequence: CASSATGTGGVANYGYTF. For the CDR3, the DNA is TGTGCCAGCAGCGCGACCGGGACAGGGGGAGTAGCTAACTATGGCTACACCTTC.

The CDR3 region is CASSPPPGGIEKLFF. The CDR3 region has the DNA TGTGCCAGCAGTCCCCCACCCGGGGGGATTGAGAAACTGTTTTTT. The chain combines TRBV6-5 with TRBJ1-4; maybe TRBD1 (5 bases). V gave up 5 bases and J gave up 11 bases, with 21 bases separating them. This CDR3 is 15 amino acids long. Germline CDR1 MNHEY, CDR2 SVGAGI.

This clone was recorded only once. V and J are TRBV6-6 and TRBJ1-1; TRBD1 aligns across 8 bases. The germline CDR1 and CDR2 sequences are MNHNY and SVGAGI (reference sequence). This CDR3 spans 16 amino acids. Trimming removed 6 bases from V and 3 bases from J; junction bases left unmatched: 12. The CDR3 loop is CASRPTGGQGYTEAFF. The CDR3 DNA is TGTGCCAGCAGGCCCACCGGCGGACAGGGCTACACTGAAGCTTTCTTT.

This rearrangement joins TRBV13 to TRBJ2-7; D not resolved. Germline V CDR1 and CDR2: PRHDT, FYEKMQ (reference sequence). Trimming removed 4 bases at V and 0 bases at J, with 13 bases between. This CDR3 has 15 amino acids. CDR3 nucleotides: TGTGCCAGCAGCTCAAGACAAGAGAGCTCCTACGAGCAGTACTTC. It is translated as CASSSRQESSYEQYF.